The clone carrying this T cell receptor beta chain has a single count. CDR3 length equals 11 residues. Trimming removed 6 bases at V and 4 bases at J, with 6 bases between. Sequenced by immunoSEQ multiplex PCR; TCRdb stores in-frame clones only, minus some. The table has approximately 380,000 clones, around 84% seen once. The sample originates from a study of blood T cell repertoires in COVID-19. Input material: peripheral blood. This TCR was sampled from a woman aged 18-35 years with acute or convalescent COVID-19. The chain joins TRBV12-3 or TRBV12-4 to TRBJ1-1; D is uncertain. This chain's CDR3 is CASRRGTEAFF. CDR3 sequence (DNA): TGTGCCAGCAGGCGGGGCACTGAAGCTTTCTTT.